This T cell receptor (beta chain) was observed in a study of cytomegalovirus exposure and HLA in healthy donors. Study information: Earlier work reported roughly 120 million unique TCR beta sequences from 180 million or so T cells. Notes on the study in general: The authors later linked a missense DCLRE1C variant to TCR beta V- and J-gene trimming. Judged likely to be a sequencing artifact was a cluster of highly shared sequence variants.

Use of 60 Vbeta and 13 Jbeta primers characterized the PCR. Libraries were prepared by immunoSEQ multiplex PCR; TCRdb keeps only in-frame clonotypes and omits some of them. The sample carries approximately 170,000 clones, roughly 77% recorded once. In regard to this clone: Its matching antigen is unknown.

Germline V lookup: CDR1 SNHLY, CDR2 FYNNEI. The CDR3 length is 15 residues. The V gene end was trimmed by 8 bases and the J gene end by 0 bases; junction bases not matched to a gene: 7. The receptor's source is a woman aged 35 to 49 in good health and CMV-seropositive. Sequences were obtained from PBMCs. The chain combines TRBV2 with TRBJ2-7; 10 positions match TRBD2. The CDR3 reads CASGLAGDPSYEQYF. In DNA, the CDR3 is TGTGCCAGCGGTCTAGCGGGGGACCCCTCCTACGAGCAGTACTTC.